This T cell receptor (beta chain) was identified in a study of blood T cell repertoires in COVID-19. Across the study: COVID-19 samples collected from the United States, Italy and Spain covered acute and convalescent phases. T cells, B-cell-depleted T cells, or PBMCs provided the cDNA or gDNA that served as material.

This clone has only one observation. The CDR3 spans 15 residues. CDR1 is SGHRS, CDR2 YFSETQ, per germline. Trimming took off 1 base at V and 0 bases at J, with 7 bases between the two ends. The authors' processing: For nucleated cells, counts were estimated from reference gene primer amplification. Clones were sequenced by immunoSEQ multiplex PCR, and TCRdb holds only the in-frame ones, with some missing. V and J calls and clone size are copied from that table; D and trimming were computed from the DNA. The table has roughly 280,000 clones, around four fifths seen once; the top ten hold less than 5%. Sequencing used peripheral blood. This clonotype was sampled from a man aged 60 to 69 with acute or convalescent COVID-19. The J gene is TRBJ1-4, the V gene TRBV5-1; TRBD1 is a possible D gene (5 bases). This chain's CDR3 is CASSLPGTTNEKLFF. CDR3 bases: TGCGCCAGCAGCTTGCCAGGGACAACTAATGAAAAACTGTTTTTT.